In this sample, the clone carrying this TCR beta chain turned up a few times. The data originate from a study of T cell repertoires in cytomegalovirus infection. At the level of the study: Indications came from public TCR beta signatures; they pointed to CMV infection and to a matching HLA type.

The CDR3 is 14 residues long. In germline, CDR1 is SGHVS, CDR2 FQNEAQ. The V and J ends lost 5 bases and 7 bases respectively, with 14 bases between them. TCRdb itself ran the reads through MiXCR, one entry per CDR3 protein. The repertoire includes about 180,000 distinct CDR3 sequences, under 15% of them detected once, and over 25% sits in the top ten. This rearrangement joins TRBV7-8 to TRBJ1-4; D may be TRBD1 (5 bases). The sequence derives from a human donor in good health (CMV status not recorded). Some clones in this sample may be carry-over from other donors' samples. Sample: PBMCs. CDR3 region: CASSPGRTLEKLFF. As DNA, the CDR3 is TGTGCCAGCAGCCCCGGAAGGACACTTGAAAAACTGTTTTTT.